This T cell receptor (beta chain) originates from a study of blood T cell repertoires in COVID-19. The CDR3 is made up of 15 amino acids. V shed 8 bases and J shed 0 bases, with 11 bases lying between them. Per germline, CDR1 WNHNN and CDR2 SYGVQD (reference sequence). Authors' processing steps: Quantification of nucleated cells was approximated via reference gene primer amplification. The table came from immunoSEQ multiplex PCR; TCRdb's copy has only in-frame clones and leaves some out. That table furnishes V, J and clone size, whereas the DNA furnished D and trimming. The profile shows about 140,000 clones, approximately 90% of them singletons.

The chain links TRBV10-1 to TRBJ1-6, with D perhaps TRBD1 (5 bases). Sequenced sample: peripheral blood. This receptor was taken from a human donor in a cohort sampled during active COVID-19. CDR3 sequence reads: CASPRQSSYNSPLHF. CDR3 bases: TGCGCCAGCCCCCGACAGAGCTCCTATAATTCACCCCTCCACTTT.